These 8 T cell receptor beta chains share one sample of origin, sequenced in a study of T-cell reconstitution after alpha-beta-depleted transplantation in children. Molecular barcoding with unique molecular identifiers was used for the TCRbeta library. MiXCR, run by TCRdb on the PCR reads, gives a single entry per CDR3 protein. The sample contains 450,000 to 550,000 distinct CDR3 sequences, about an eighth of which appear only once. The input for sequencing was PBMCs, mostly from graft donor cells, taken 180 days after TCRalphabeta/CD19-depleted stem cell transplant. The receptors shown here come from a female patient aged 2-15 years who had a stem cell transplant for aplastic anemia, so the T cells may come from the graft donor.

In its sample, this clonotype was seen a few times. The chain links TRBV5-1 to TRBJ2-3; 9 bases match TRBD2. CDR1 and CDR2 from the germline V gene are SGHRS and YFSETQ. The ends lost 8 bases at V and 1 base at J; junction bases unmatched: 17. The CDR3 covers 18 residues. CDR3 sequence (DNA): TGCGCCAGTTACTCTAGCGGGATAGGTTTCGGTCGCACAGATACGCAGTATTTT. This gives the protein CASYSSGIGFGRTDTQYF. Using reference TRBV5-1 and TRBJ2-3 for the parts outside the CDR3, the full variable domain is KAGVTQTPRYLIKTRGQQVTLSCSPISGHRSVSWYQQTPGQGLQFLFEYFSETQRNKGNFPGRFSGRQFSNSRSEMNVSTLELGDSALYLCASYSSGIGFGRTDTQYFGPGTRLTVL.

In its sample, this clonotype was seen a few times. The chain is built from TRBV20-1 and TRBJ2-5; D unresolved. The V gene lost 1 base and the J gene lost 7 bases, with 16 bases spanning the gap. The CDR3 is 14 residues long. CDR1 and CDR2 from the germline V gene are DFQATT and SNEGSKA (reference sequence). CDR3 nucleotides: TGCAGTGCTAGAGCTTCTAGGCCAGTGGGGACCCAGTACTTC. Its protein is CSARASRPVGTQYF.

This clonotype has at least ten counts. The V gene is TRBV20-1, the J gene TRBJ1-5; 7 bases are a match to TRBD1. The junction had 11 bases not matched to a gene; V was cut back by 7 bases and J by 11 bases. The germline V gene encodes CDR1 DFQATT and CDR2 SNEGSKA (reference sequence). This CDR3 region has 12 residues. The DNA of the CDR3 is TGCAGTGGGCAGGGGGGGTTAATAGCCCAGCATTTT. It translates to CSGQGGLIAQHF.

This clonotype has ten or more counts. A read error may be the cause here, since a much bigger clone is one base away. The chain couples TRBV7-2 to TRBJ1-1, with D possibly being TRBD1 (5 bases). From germline, CDR1 is SGHTA and CDR2 FQGNSA. Trimming removed 1 base at V and 5 bases at J, with 8 bases between. This CDR3 is built from 13 residues. CDR3 coding DNA: TGTGCCAGCAGCTTAGGGGGGGGGACTGAAGCTTTCTTT. It translates to CASSLGGGTEAFF.

A remark on this clonotype: One junction end does not reproduce the germline sequence, and a read error may be involved. V is TRBV7-2 and J is TRBJ2-5; 10 bases are shared with TRBD2. The germline CDR1 and CDR2 sequences are SGHTA and FQGNSA. The CDR3 is made up of 13 amino acids. The CDR3 region is CASSFNGALAGDF. The CDR3 nucleotides read TGTGCCAGCAGCTTTAACGGGGCCCTAGCGGGAGACTTC.

This clonotype was seen just once. The germline gene is not matched at one end of the junction; a read error may be the cause. The rearrangement joins TRBV29-1 to TRBJ1-3; D unclear. This CDR3 region has 13 residues. Per germline, CDR1 SQVTM and CDR2 ANQGSEA. Here the CDR3 reads CSAEGLSGNTIYF. In DNA, the CDR3 is TGCAGCGCTGAAGGGCTATCTGGAAACACCATATATTTT.

This clonotype was detected a few times. This rearrangement joins TRBV3-1 to TRBJ2-1, with TRBD2 matching 10 bases. V lost 1 base, J lost 1 base, and 1 base stayed unmatched. The germline gives CDR1 LGHDT, CDR2 YNNKEL (reference sequence). The CDR3 runs to 16 residues. The CDR3 nucleotides are TGTGCCAGCAGCCAAGTTAGCGGGAGGTCCTACAATGAGCAGTTCTTC. This encodes CASSQVSGRSYNEQFF.

This clonotype was seen a handful of times. The chain carries TRBV27 and TRBJ2-1; D might be TRBD1 or TRBD2, each matching 5 bases. V lost 0 bases and J lost 8, with 11 bases in between. CDR1 is MNHEY and CDR2 is SMNVEV in the germline V gene (reference sequence). This CDR3 spans 14 amino acids. The CDR3 spells CASSLSPGPYEQFF. The CDR3, as DNA: TGTGCCAGCAGTTTATCCCCGGGACCGTATGAGCAGTTCTTC.